A selection of T cell receptor beta chains follows, all from one sample in a study of cytomegalovirus exposure and HLA in healthy donors. Measured with immunoSEQ multiplex PCR; TCRdb has only the in-frame clones, and not every one. The table records 95,000 to 150,000 clones, approximately 72% of them present only once. Sequencing input: PBMCs. The receptors originated from a woman between 40 and 55 years old in good health and CMV-seropositive. Both conserved end residues are part of each CDR3. The order of the fields is V gene, clone size, D gene, J gene, CDR3 DNA, CDR3 protein. The D gene is left open where the match is weak. Only some rows state a clone size, as once, few, many or a class for expanded clones.

TRBV2	-	-	TRBJ2-3	TGTGCCAGCAGTGAAGTCCTACGCACAGATACGCAGTATTTT	CASSEVLRTDTQYF
TRBV7-9	-	-	TRBJ2-7	TGTGCCAGCAGCTTAGTAGGGGACGAGCAGTACTTC	CASSLVGDEQYF
TRBV6-5	-	-	TRBJ2-2	TGTGCCAGCAGTAGATCAGGGGTGGACACCGGGGAGCTGTTTTTT	CASSRSGVDTGELFF
TRBV25-1	-	-	TRBJ1-1	TGTGCCAGCAGTGATGGGGGCGGTGGTAGAACAGGGATTTCTGAAGCTTTCTTT	CASSDGGGGRTGISEAFF
TRBV18	few	TRBD1	TRBJ1-2	TGTGCCAGCTCATCACGACAGGGCTCCGGCTATGGCTACACCTTC	CASSSRQGSGYGYTF
TRBV29-1	-	-	TRBJ2-2	TGCAGCGTGGGTCAGGGAAACACCGGGGAGCTGTTTTTT	CSVGQGNTGELFF
TRBV16	few	-	TRBJ1-2	TGTGCCAGCAGCCTAACCTGGACAGTAAACTATGGCTACACCTTC	CASSLTWTVNYGYTF
TRBV4-3	-	-	TRBJ1-6	TGCGCCAGCAGCCAGCAACCAATAGCGCGAACACATTCACCCCTCCACTTT	CASSQQPIARTHSPLHF
TRBV6-1	-	TRBD1	TRBJ1-2	TGTGCCAGCAGGGGAGAGGACAGGGGGGACTATGGCTACACCTTC	CASRGEDRGDYGYTF
TRBV5-1	few	-	TRBJ1-1	TGCGCCAGCAGCTTGCTAGGGAACACTGAAGCTTTCTTT	CASSLLGNTEAFF
TRBV18	once	-	TRBJ1-6	TGTGCCAGCTCACCAATGACAGGAGATAATTCACCCCTCCACTTT	CASSPMTGDNSPLHF
TRBV4-1	medium-sized	-	TRBJ2-3	TGCGCCAGCAGCCAACATCCCACCGCGGCCGCAGATACGCAGTATTTT	CASSQHPTAAADTQYF
TRBV9	-	-	TRBJ1-6	TGTGCCAGCAGCGTAGTCGATAATTCACCCCTCCACTTT	CASSVVDNSPLHF
TRBV7-7	-	-	TRBJ2-5	TGTGCCAGCAGCTTAGGCAGGCGGGGGACCCAGTACTTC	CASSLGRRGTQYF
TRBV5-1	few	-	TRBJ2-3	TGCGCCAGCAGCTTGGGACAGGATGCAGATACGCAGTATTTT	CASSLGQDADTQYF
TRBV5-1	few	TRBD2	TRBJ2-5	TGCGCCAGCAGCTTGGGGGCTAGCGGGGAGGAGACCCAGTACTTC	CASSLGASGEETQYF
TRBV13	-	TRBD1	TRBJ1-6	TGTGCCAGCAGCTTAGGATTGGGACAGGGGCGAGATTCACCCCTCCACTTT	CASSLGLGQGRDSPLHF
TRBV5-5	-	TRBD1	TRBJ1-5	TGTGCCAGCAGCTTACAGGGGTATAGCAATCAGCCCCAGCATTTT	CASSLQGYSNQPQHF
TRBV2	few	TRBD1	TRBJ1-5	TGTGCCAGCACCGGGACAGATCAGCCCCAGCATTTT	CASTGTDQPQHF
TRBV13	-	TRBD1	TRBJ1-1	TGTGCCAGCAGCTACGGGACAGGAGGGATCCTGAACACTGAAGCTTTCTTT	CASSYGTGGILNTEAFF
TRBV9	-	-	TRBJ1-2	TGTGCCAGCAGCGTAGGCGTCAGGCTCAGCTTCCCCGATGGCTACACCTTC	CASSVGVRLSFPDGYTF
TRBV7-9	-	-	TRBJ2-1	TGTGCCAGCAGCCATTCTGGGCAGAGCAATGAGCAGTTCTTC	CASSHSGQSNEQFF
TRBV10-2	-	-	TRBJ1-2	TGCGCCAGCAGTGAGGGGCAGGGATCCTATGGCTACACCTTC	CASSEGQGSYGYTF
TRBV5-1	once	-	TRBJ1-5	TGCGCCAGCAGCTTGGGCCAGGGGATAGGTCAGCCCCAGCATTTT	CASSLGQGIGQPQHF